This paragraph covers one T cell receptor beta chain sequence. The data derive from a study of T cell changes during pregnancy in multiple sclerosis. The CDR3 has 15 amino acids. Trimming removed 2 bases from V and 5 bases from J, with 16 bases in between. Germline values: CDR1 KGHSH, CDR2 LQKENI. Here immunoSEQ multiplex PCR was the method, and the copy in TCRdb shows in-frame clones only, minus some. The sample lists tens of thousands of clones, roughly nine tenths occurring once. This TCR was sampled from a female donor with multiple sclerosis, enrolled in a pregnancy study. V usage is TRBV18 and J usage is TRBJ2-7, with a possible D match to TRBD2 (5 bases). The starting material was peripheral blood, obtained in the first trimester of pregnancy. DNA of the CDR3: TGTGCCAGCTCACCATCTCGTCCGGGGATGAACGAGCAGTACTTC. This translates into CASSPSRPGMNEQYF.